The entry below describes one TCR beta chain. Its antigen is undetermined. The sample originates from a study of Ad26.COV2.S vaccination and SARS-CoV-2 variants. The repertoire was sequenced with immunoSEQ multiplex PCR; TCRdb's copy has only in-frame clones and lacks some. The sample consists of some 340,000 clones, 70% to 90% of them appearing once. Treatment defined: roughly 20 received Ad26.COV2.S at low or high dose, single or two shots; about 5 received placebo; per-sample allocation not given. Sampling happened 63 days after the first vaccine or placebo injection. Immunization relied on an Ad26 vector, which expressed Wuhan-strain SARS-CoV-2 spike. Study results and caveats: Responses of spike-specific T cells (both CD8+ and CD4+) reportedly showed substantial breadth after vaccination.

Sequencing was performed on peripheral blood, taken in a trial of Ad26.COV2.S vaccine versus placebo. This clonotype was sampled from a person aged 18-65 years who received the Ad26.COV2.S COVID-19 vaccine or a placebo.

DNA for the CDR3: TGTGCCAGCAGCTTTTCCAACAAGATGCCGGCCGGGATTCCCTCCTACGAGCAGTACTTC. It encodes CASSFSNKMPAGIPSYEQYF. The chain uses TRBV5-4 and TRBJ2-7; possibly TRBD2 for D (5 bases). V was cut by 2 bases and J by 0 bases, with 27 bases left in between. The CDR3 spans 20 residues. Germline V gene lookup returns CDR1 SGHNT and CDR2 YYREEE (reference sequence).